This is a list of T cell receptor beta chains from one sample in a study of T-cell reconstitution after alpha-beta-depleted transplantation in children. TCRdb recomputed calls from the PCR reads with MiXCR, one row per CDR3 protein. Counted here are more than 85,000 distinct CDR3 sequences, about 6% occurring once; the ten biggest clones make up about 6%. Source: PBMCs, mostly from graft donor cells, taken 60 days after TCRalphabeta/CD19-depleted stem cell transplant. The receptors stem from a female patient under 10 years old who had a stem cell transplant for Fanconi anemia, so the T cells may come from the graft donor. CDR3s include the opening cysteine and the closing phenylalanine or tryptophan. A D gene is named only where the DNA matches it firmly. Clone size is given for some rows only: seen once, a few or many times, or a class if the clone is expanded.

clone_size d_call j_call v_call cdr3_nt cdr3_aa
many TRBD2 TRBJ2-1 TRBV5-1 TGCGCCAGCAGCGCCGGGACTAGCGGGAGAGAGAATGAGCAGTTCTTC CASSAGTSGRENEQFF
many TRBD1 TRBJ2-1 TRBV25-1 TGTGCCAGCAGTGTGTGGGGGGGACAGGGACCAAATGAGCAGTTCTTC CASSVWGGQGPNEQFF
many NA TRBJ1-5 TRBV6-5 TGTGCCAGCAGTTACTCGGCAGGTAATCAGCCCCAGCATTTT CASSYSAGNQPQHF
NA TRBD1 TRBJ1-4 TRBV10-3 TGTGCCATCAGTGAGTGGAAGGGGGCTAGGGAAAAACTGTTTTTT CAISEWKGAREKLFF
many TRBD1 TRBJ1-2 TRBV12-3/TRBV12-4 TGTGCCAGCAGTTTCGGGCAGGGGGCGTATGGCTACACCTTC CASSFGQGAYGYTF
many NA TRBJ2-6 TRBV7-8 TGTGCCAGCAGCTTGCACTTGCGGGCCAACGTCCTGACTTTC CASSLHLRANVLTF
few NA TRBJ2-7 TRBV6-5 TGTGCCAGCAGTTACCCCGACAGGAGGGACTCGTACGAGCAGTACTTC CASSYPDRRDSYEQYF
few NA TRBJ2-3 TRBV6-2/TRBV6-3 TGTGCCAGCAGCCCTGATACGGGACTTCTAACGTCTGCTACGCAGTATTTT CASSPDTGLLTSATQYF
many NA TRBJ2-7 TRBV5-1 TGCGCCAGCAGCTTCACATTTGCTTACGAGCAGTACTTC CASSFTFAYEQYF
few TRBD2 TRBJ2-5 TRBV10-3 TGTGCCATCAGTTACACCGGGACTAGCGTCCAAGAGACCCAGTACTTC CAISYTGTSVQETQYF
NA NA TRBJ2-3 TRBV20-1 TGCAGTGCTAGTTGGCTAGGCCCGGGTCATCTGATAGATACGCAGTATTTT CSASWLGPGHLIDTQYF
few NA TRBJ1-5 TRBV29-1 TGCAGCGTCTGGGACGGGGATCAGCCCCAGCATTTT CSVWDGDQPQHF
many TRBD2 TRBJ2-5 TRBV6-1 TGTGCCAGCAGTGAGGGTACTAGCGGGCCAGGGGAGACCCAGTACTTC CASSEGTSGPGETQYF
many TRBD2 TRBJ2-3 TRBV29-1 TGCAGCGTTGTTGGGGGGAGGGCCCGTAACCCAGATACGCAGTATTTT CSVVGGRARNPDTQYF
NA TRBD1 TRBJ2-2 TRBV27 TGTGCCAGCAGTGAAAACAGGGGGCGCCACACCGGGGAGCTGTTTTTT CASSENRGRHTGELFF
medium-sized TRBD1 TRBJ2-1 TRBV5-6 TGTGCCAGCAGCGGGACAGTTACCTACAATGAGCAGTTCTTC CASSGTVTYNEQFF
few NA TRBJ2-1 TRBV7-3 TGTGCCAGCAGCTTAAGGGCCCGTGCAGGGGGGTCCTACAATGAGCAGTTCTTC CASSLRARAGGSYNEQFF
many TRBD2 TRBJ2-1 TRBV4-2 TGTGCCAGCAAAAAGGATCATCCGGGACTAGGCTCTAGCTCCTACAATGAGCAGTTCTTC CASKKDHPGLGSSSYNEQFF
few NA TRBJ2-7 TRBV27 TGTGCCAGCAGTTTCGAGATACAAGGGGGCTACGAGCAGTACTTC CASSFEIQGGYEQYF
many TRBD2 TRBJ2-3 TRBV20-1 TGCAGTGCTAGAGGGACGGGGGGTGGGTATACGCAGTATTTT CSARGTGGGYTQYF
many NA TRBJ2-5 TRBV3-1 TGTGCCAGCAGCCAAGAGAGGGGCGGGTTGACCCAGTACTTC CASSQERGGLTQYF
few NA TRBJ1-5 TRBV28 TGTGCCAGCAGTTTATATAGGGCGGGTCAGCCCCAGCATTTT CASSLYRAGQPQHF
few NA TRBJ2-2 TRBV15 TGTGCCACCAGCAGAGATCCCGCGACGCAACACTTGATATCCGGGGAGCTGTTTTTT CATSRDPATQHLISGELFF
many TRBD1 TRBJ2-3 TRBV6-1 TGTGCCAGCAGTGAAAGGGACAGCAACACAGATACGCAGTATTTT CASSERDSNTDTQYF
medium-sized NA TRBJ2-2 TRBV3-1 TGTGCCAGCATCACTAGTACCGGGGAGCTGTTTTTT CASITSTGELFF
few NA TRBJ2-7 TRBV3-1 TGTGCCAGCAGCCAAGGACCTAAGGTTACCTACGAGCAGTACTTC CASSQGPKVTYEQYF
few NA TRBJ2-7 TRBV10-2 TGCGCCAGCCAAAATCGTTTAGGCTCCTACGAGCAGTACTTC CASQNRLGSYEQYF
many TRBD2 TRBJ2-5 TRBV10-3 TGTGCCATCAGTGCTAGCGGTGGGTACCAAGAGACCCAGTACTTC CAISASGGYQETQYF
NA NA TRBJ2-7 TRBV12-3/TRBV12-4 TGTGCCAGCAGTGGGGGGATGGGGGGCGAAGCGTACTTC CASSGGMGGEAYF
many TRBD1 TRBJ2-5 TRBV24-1 TGTGCCACCAGTGATTTTGAGAATAGGGGGCGAGAGACCCAGTACTTC CATSDFENRGRETQYF
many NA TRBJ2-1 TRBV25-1 TGTGCCAGCAGTGAATTGAGGGACTTGGGGTACACTGAGCAGTTCTTC CASSELRDLGYTEQFF
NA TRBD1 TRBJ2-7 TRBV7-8 TGTGCCAGCACCCAAGACAGGGGAAGGATTTACGAGCAGTACTTC CASTQDRGRIYEQYF
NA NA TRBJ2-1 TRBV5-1 TGCGCCAGCAGCTTGGGCTCATGGAGAGGGTCCAGGCAGTTCTTC CASSLGSWRGSRQFF
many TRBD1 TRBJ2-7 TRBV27 TGTGCCAGCAGTTTTGGCGTCGGACAGGGTCTACAGTACTTC CASSFGVGQGLQYF
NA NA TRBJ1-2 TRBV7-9 TGTGCCAGCGCATTATGGGGGGAGGGGACTCTACCCTATGGCTACACCTTC CASALWGEGTLPYGYTF
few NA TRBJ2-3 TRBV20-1 TGCAGTGCGCCGAGTTCTCCAGGAGGTCCAGATACGCAGTATTTT CSAPSSPGGPDTQYF
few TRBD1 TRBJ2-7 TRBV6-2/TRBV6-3 TGTGCCAGCAGTTACTTCGACCCGGGACAGGCCTACGAGCAGTACTTC CASSYFDPGQAYEQYF
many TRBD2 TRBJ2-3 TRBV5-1 TGCGCCAGCAGCTTCAGACTAGCGGGGGGCGGAATAACAGATACGCAGTATTTT CASSFRLAGGGITDTQYF
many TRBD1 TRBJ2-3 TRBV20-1 TGCAGTGCCACGGGACAGGTTAGCACAGATACGCAGTATTTT CSATGQVSTDTQYF
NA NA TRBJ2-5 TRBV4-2 TGTGCCAGCAGCCAAGGTGTTGGGGCGCGAGAGACCCAGTACTTC CASSQGVGARETQYF